These T cell receptor beta chains were read from a single sample in a study of early T cells in non-severe SARS-CoV-2 infection. TCRdb reanalysed the 5' RACE reads using MiXCR and keeps one entry per CDR3 protein. The sample lists 45,000 to 65,000 distinct CDR3 sequences; roughly 9.6% were seen once. Sequences were obtained from whole blood. The receptor set was obtained from an adult who was a healthcare worker with PCR-confirmed SARS-CoV-2 infection or an uninfected control (not recorded which). Each CDR3 is given with its conserved first and last residue. A D gene is named only where the DNA matches it firmly. Clone size is given for some rows only: seen once, a few or many times, or a class if the clone is expanded.

J: TRBJ1-3
length: 15
D: .
size: many
V: TRBV12-3/TRBV12-4
DNA: TGTGCCAGCAGTTTAACTCCGGCAGGGGAAAACACCATATATTTT
CDR3: CASSLTPAGENTIYF

J: TRBJ2-1
length: 13
D: .
size: .
V: TRBV7-2
DNA: TGTGCCAGCAGCTCCCCTGTCGAAAATGAGCAGTTCTTC
CDR3: CASSSPVENEQFF

J: TRBJ2-3
length: 15
D: TRBD2
size: many
V: TRBV20-1
DNA: TGCAGTGCTAAGGTAGCGGGAGGACTCGACGGTACGCAGTATTTT
CDR3: CSAKVAGGLDGTQYF

J: TRBJ2-3
length: 15
D: .
size: many
V: TRBV27
DNA: TGTGCCAGCAGCTTAAGGGGCCCAGTTTCAGATACGCAGTATTTT
CDR3: CASSLRGPVSDTQYF

J: TRBJ1-6
length: 14
D: .
size: many
V: TRBV6-6
DNA: TGTGCCAGCAGTGCAGGTGGAAGAAATTCACCCCTCCACTTT
CDR3: CASSAGGRNSPLHF

J: TRBJ2-2
length: 15
D: TRBD1
size: .
V: TRBV19
DNA: TGTGCCAGTAGTAGAGGGACAGCGAACACCGGGGAGCTGTTTTTT
CDR3: CASSRGTANTGELFF

J: TRBJ1-1
length: 17
D: TRBD1
size: .
V: TRBV5-1
DNA: TGCGCCAGCAGCTTGGATCTTCGGGACAGGGACAACACTGAAGCTTTCTTT
CDR3: CASSLDLRDRDNTEAFF

J: TRBJ2-2
length: 11
D: .
size: many
V: TRBV20-1
DNA: TGCAGTGCTAGAGGCACCGGGGAGCTGTTTTTT
CDR3: CSARGTGELFF

J: TRBJ2-1
length: 18
D: TRBD2
size: .
V: TRBV4-3
DNA: TGCGCCAGCAGCCAAGAGCTCTGGCGGGAGGGCCTAGTTAATGAGCAGTTCTTC
CDR3: CASSQELWREGLVNEQFF

J: TRBJ1-2
length: 16
D: TRBD1
size: many
V: TRBV6-6
DNA: TGTGCCAGCAGTTACGAGTCAGGGGGCGCGGACTATGGCTACACCTTC
CDR3: CASSYESGGADYGYTF

J: TRBJ2-5
length: 13
D: .
size: many
V: TRBV7-2
DNA: TGTGCCAGCAGCCCCGCCAGGTGGGAGACCCAGTACTTC
CDR3: CASSPARWETQYF

J: TRBJ2-5
length: 11
D: .
size: many
V: TRBV6-1
DNA: TGTGCCAGCAGTGGGGGTTTTTTACGGGACTTC
CDR3: CASSGGFLRDF

J: TRBJ2-7
length: 13
D: .
size: many
V: TRBV11-2
DNA: TGTGCCAGCAGCTTAAGAGGGATCGACGAGCAGTACTTC
CDR3: CASSLRGIDEQYF

J: TRBJ2-7
length: 12
D: .
size: .
V: TRBV9
DNA: TGTGCCAGCGGGAATACACCCTACGAGCAGTACTTC
CDR3: CASGNTPYEQYF

J: TRBJ2-1
length: 19
D: .
size: few
V: TRBV6-6
DNA: TGTGCCAGCAGTTACTCGACCTCCTGGGCCGGGGGAACCTACAATGAGCAGTTCTTC
CDR3: CASSYSTSWAGGTYNEQFF

J: TRBJ2-2
length: 13
D: .
size: few
V: TRBV30
DNA: TGTGCCTGGAGTGGGACATACACCGGGGAGCTGTTTTTT
CDR3: CAWSGTYTGELFF

J: TRBJ1-1
length: 15
D: .
size: .
V: TRBV5-4
DNA: TGTGCCAGCAGGTCGGACGGATTCATGAACACTGAAGCTTTCTTT
CDR3: CASRSDGFMNTEAFF

J: TRBJ1-2
length: 11
D: .
size: .
V: TRBV7-2
DNA: TGTGCCAGCAGCTTAGCGCCTGGCTACACCTTC
CDR3: CASSLAPGYTF

J: TRBJ1-5
length: 12
D: .
size: many
V: TRBV27
DNA: TGTGCCAGCAGTGAAACAGATCAGCCCCAGCATTTT
CDR3: CASSETDQPQHF

J: TRBJ2-5
length: 15
D: .
size: many
V: TRBV7-3
DNA: TGTGCCAGCAGCTCCGAAGGAGGGGTAGGGGAGACCCAGTACTTC
CDR3: CASSSEGGVGETQYF

J: TRBJ1-5
length: 16
D: .
size: .
V: TRBV6-2/TRBV6-3
DNA: TGTGCCAGCAGTTACTCTCCAGCGTTTCGCAATCAGCCCCAGCATTTT
CDR3: CASSYSPAFRNQPQHF

J: TRBJ1-1
length: 16
D: TRBD1
size: many
V: TRBV7-2
DNA: TGTGCCAGCAGGACCGGGACAGGGCTTATGAACACTGAAGCTTTCTTT
CDR3: CASRTGTGLMNTEAFF

J: TRBJ2-3
length: 16
D: TRBD1
size: few
V: TRBV19
DNA: TGTGCCAGTACCCCTAGGGGACAGGGGAGGTCAGATACGCAGTATTTT
CDR3: CASTPRGQGRSDTQYF

J: TRBJ2-1
length: 14
D: .
size: few
V: TRBV28
DNA: TGTGCCAGCAGCCCCGGTGACAAGTACAATGAGCAGTTCTTC
CDR3: CASSPGDKYNEQFF

J: TRBJ2-5
length: 15
D: TRBD1
size: few
V: TRBV13
DNA: TGTGCCAGCAGTCTGGCGACAGGGGCTGAGGAGACCCAGTACTTC
CDR3: CASSLATGAEETQYF

J: TRBJ2-1
length: 16
D: TRBD2
size: .
V: TRBV29-1
DNA: TGCAGCGTTGAACTAGCGGGAGGGCCAAGGATGAATGAGCAGTTCTTC
CDR3: CSVELAGGPRMNEQFF

J: TRBJ2-7
length: 15
D: .
size: .
V: TRBV9
DNA: TGTGCCAGCAGCGTAGGGGATAGGGGTTCCTACGAGCAGTACTTC
CDR3: CASSVGDRGSYEQYF

J: TRBJ2-2
length: 14
D: .
size: many
V: TRBV7-7
DNA: TGTGCTAGCAGCCTCCAACTAGGGATCGGGGAGCTGTTTTTT
CDR3: CASSLQLGIGELFF

J: TRBJ2-7
length: 13
D: TRBD2
size: few
V: TRBV12-3/TRBV12-4
DNA: TGTGCCAGCAGTTTTAGCGGGCTCTACGAGCAGTACTTC
CDR3: CASSFSGLYEQYF

J: TRBJ1-2
length: 13
D: .
size: few
V: TRBV28
DNA: TGTGCCAGCAGTTTTGGTGGTAACTATGGCTACACCTTC
CDR3: CASSFGGNYGYTF

J: TRBJ2-3
length: 14
D: .
size: .
V: TRBV28
DNA: TGTGCCAGCAGTCACGGGTGGAACACAGATACGCAGTATTTT
CDR3: CASSHGWNTDTQYF

J: TRBJ2-2
length: 15
D: .
size: few
V: TRBV7-8
DNA: TGTGCCAGCAGCTCTCAGGGGATTAACACCGGGGAGCTGTTTTTT
CDR3: CASSSQGINTGELFF

J: TRBJ2-3
length: 15
D: .
size: few
V: TRBV4-2
DNA: TGTGCCAGCAGCCCCACGGTGGGGGGCGGAGATACGCAGTATTTT
CDR3: CASSPTVGGGDTQYF

J: TRBJ2-7
length: 18
D: TRBD1
size: many
V: TRBV7-8
DNA: TGTGCCAGCAGCCACGGGACAGGAGCAGCTTTGGCCCTCTACGAGCAGTACTTC
CDR3: CASSHGTGAALALYEQYF

J: TRBJ1-5
length: 14
D: .
size: many
V: TRBV19
DNA: TGTGCCAGTAGTATGGGGACACAGAATCAGCCCCAGCATTTT
CDR3: CASSMGTQNQPQHF

J: TRBJ1-3
length: 15
D: .
size: .
V: TRBV6-1
DNA: TGTGCCAGCAGTGAACAGGCAAGCTCTGGAAACACCATATATTTT
CDR3: CASSEQASSGNTIYF

J: TRBJ1-1
length: 15
D: .
size: few
V: TRBV7-8
DNA: TGTGCCAGCAGCTTAGCGCTGGTCGCCCCCACTGAAGCTTTCTTT
CDR3: CASSLALVAPTEAFF

J: TRBJ2-1
length: 20
D: TRBD2
size: .
V: TRBV27
DNA: TGTGCCAGCAGTTTAATCCCGGGACTAGCGGGGGGGTTCTCCTACAATGAGCAGTTCTTC
CDR3: CASSLIPGLAGGFSYNEQFF

J: TRBJ2-1
length: 16
D: .
size: many
V: TRBV9
DNA: TGTGCCAGCAGCGTAGAATTGGGGACGGACTACAATGAGCAGTTCTTC
CDR3: CASSVELGTDYNEQFF

J: TRBJ1-4
length: 15
D: .
size: few
V: TRBV11-2
DNA: TGTGCCAGCAGCTTAGGGGAGGGGACTAATGAAAAACTGTTTTTT
CDR3: CASSLGEGTNEKLFF

J: TRBJ2-3
length: 14
D: .
size: many
V: TRBV10-3
DNA: TGTGCCATCAGAGTCGGGGGCGACACAGATACGCAGTATTTT
CDR3: CAIRVGGDTDTQYF

J: TRBJ2-3
length: 13
D: .
size: .
V: TRBV7-3
DNA: TGTGCCAGCAGCCCATCTAATTCGGGGCTAGGGTATTTT
CDR3: CASSPSNSGLGYF

J: TRBJ2-1
length: 15
D: .
size: many
V: TRBV18
DNA: TGTGCCAGCTCACATCGCCGGGCCAACTACAATGAGCAGTTCTTC
CDR3: CASSHRRANYNEQFF

J: TRBJ2-5
length: 16
D: .
size: many
V: TRBV28
DNA: TGTGCCAGCAGTTTATCTACAGGCAAAACAGGAGCGACCCAGTACTTC
CDR3: CASSLSTGKTGATQYF

J: TRBJ1-5
length: 12
D: .
size: .
V: TRBV7-9
DNA: TGTGCCAGCAGCTTCGGGAATCAGCCCCAGCATTTT
CDR3: CASSFGNQPQHF

J: TRBJ2-7
length: 12
D: .
size: few
V: TRBV28
DNA: TGTGCCAGTACAGGGTCCTCCTACGAGCAGTACTTC
CDR3: CASTGSSYEQYF

J: TRBJ1-5
length: 15
D: .
size: many
V: TRBV20-1
DNA: TGCAGTGCTCAACTTATAGTTTCGGGCAATCAGCCCCAGCATTTT
CDR3: CSAQLIVSGNQPQHF